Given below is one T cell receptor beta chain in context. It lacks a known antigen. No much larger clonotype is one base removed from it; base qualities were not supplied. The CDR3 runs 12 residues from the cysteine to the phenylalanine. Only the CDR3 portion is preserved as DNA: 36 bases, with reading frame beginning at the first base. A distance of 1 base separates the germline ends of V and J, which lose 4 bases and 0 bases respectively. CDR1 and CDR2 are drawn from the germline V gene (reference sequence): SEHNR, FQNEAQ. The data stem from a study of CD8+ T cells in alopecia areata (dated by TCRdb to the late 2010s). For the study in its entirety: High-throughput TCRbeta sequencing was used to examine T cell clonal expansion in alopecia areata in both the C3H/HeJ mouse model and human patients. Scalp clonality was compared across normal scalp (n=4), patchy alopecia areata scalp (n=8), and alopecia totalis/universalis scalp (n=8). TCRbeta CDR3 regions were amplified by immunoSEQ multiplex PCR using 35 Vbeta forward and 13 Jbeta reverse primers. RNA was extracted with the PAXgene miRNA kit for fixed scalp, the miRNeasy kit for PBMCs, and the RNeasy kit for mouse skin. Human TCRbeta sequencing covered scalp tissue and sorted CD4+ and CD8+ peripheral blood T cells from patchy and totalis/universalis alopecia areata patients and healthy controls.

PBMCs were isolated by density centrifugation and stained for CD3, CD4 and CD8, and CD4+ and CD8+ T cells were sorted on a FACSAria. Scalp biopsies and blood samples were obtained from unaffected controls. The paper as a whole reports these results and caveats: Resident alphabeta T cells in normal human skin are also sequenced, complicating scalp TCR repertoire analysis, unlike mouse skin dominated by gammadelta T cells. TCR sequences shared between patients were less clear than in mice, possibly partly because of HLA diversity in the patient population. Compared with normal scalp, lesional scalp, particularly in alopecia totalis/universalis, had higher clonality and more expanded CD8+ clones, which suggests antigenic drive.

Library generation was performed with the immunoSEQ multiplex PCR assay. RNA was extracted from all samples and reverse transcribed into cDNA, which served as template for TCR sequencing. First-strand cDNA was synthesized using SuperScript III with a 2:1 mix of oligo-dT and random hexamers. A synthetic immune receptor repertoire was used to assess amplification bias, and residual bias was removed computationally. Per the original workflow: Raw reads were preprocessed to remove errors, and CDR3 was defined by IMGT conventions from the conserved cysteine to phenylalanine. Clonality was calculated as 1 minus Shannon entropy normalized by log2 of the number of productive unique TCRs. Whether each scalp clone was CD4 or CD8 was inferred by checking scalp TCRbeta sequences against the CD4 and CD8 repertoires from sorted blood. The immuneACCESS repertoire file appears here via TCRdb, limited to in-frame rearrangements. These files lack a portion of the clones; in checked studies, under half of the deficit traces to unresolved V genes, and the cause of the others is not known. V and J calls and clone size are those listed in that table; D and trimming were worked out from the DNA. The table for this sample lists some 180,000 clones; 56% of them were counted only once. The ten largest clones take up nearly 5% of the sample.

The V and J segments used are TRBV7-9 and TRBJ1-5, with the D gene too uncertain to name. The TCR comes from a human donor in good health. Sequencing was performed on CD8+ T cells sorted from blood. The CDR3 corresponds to CASSYSNQPQHF. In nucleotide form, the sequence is TGTGCCAGCAGCTATAGCAATCAGCCCCAGCATTTT.